The 8 T cell receptor beta chains listed next were all sequenced from one sample in a study of blood T cell repertoires in COVID-19. Data came from immunoSEQ multiplex PCR; TCRdb stores just in-frame clones and leaves some out. The table has about 200,000 clones, 85% seen once. Sequenced material: PBMCs or T cells enriched from blood (not recorded which). Every receptor here comes from a man in his forties or fifties who had recovered from COVID-19.

This clone turned up a few times. The V and J genes are TRBV30 and TRBJ2-5, with 14 bases identical to TRBD2. Germline-derived CDR1 and CDR2 are GTSNPN and SVGIG (reference sequence). Losses at the gene ends were 4 bases for V and 7 bases for J; bases not matched to a gene: 11. This CDR3 contains 16 residues. The CDR3 DNA sequence: TGTGCCTGGACGACCGGGACTAGCGGGAGTATGGGGACCCAGTACTTC. Translating it yields CAWTTGTSGSMGTQYF. The full variable domain, rest sourced from reference TRBV30 and TRBJ2-5, is SQTIHQWPATLVQPVGSPLSLECTVEGTSNPNLYWYRQAAGRGLQLLFYSVGIGQISSEVPQNLSASRPQDRQFILSSKKLLLSDSGFYLCAWTTGTSGSMGTQYFGPGTRLLVL.

The genes are TRBV15 and TRBJ1-3; D gene uncertain. Looked up from germline, CDR1 is LNHNV and CDR2 is YYDKDF (reference sequence). V was trimmed by 0 bases and J by 0 bases, leaving 12 bases between them. The CDR3 is 17 residues long. This chain's CDR3 is CATSRDPQARSGNTIYF. The DNA of the CDR3 is TGTGCCACCAGCAGAGATCCCCAGGCCCGCTCTGGAAACACCATATATTTT.

V is TRBV28 and J is TRBJ1-5, with D possibly TRBD1 on 5 matching bases. This CDR3 has 14 amino acids. V was shortened by 6 bases and J by 2 bases, with 11 bases between the two germline ends. Per germline, CDR1 MDHEN and CDR2 SYDVKM. The CDR3 DNA sequence: TGTGCCAGCAGCCGGGGGGGTGGCAATCAGCCCCAGCATTTT. Translating it yields CASSRGGGNQPQHF.

The rearrangement uses TRBV6-5 and TRBJ1-4, with 7 positions matching TRBD1. Germline CDR1 reads MNHEY; CDR2 reads SVGAGI. The CDR3 is 15 amino acids. V lost 6 bases and J lost 8; bases outside the gene matches: 12. In DNA form, the CDR3 reads TGTGCCAGCAGGGGAACAGGGGCGCGATACGAAAAACTGTTTTTT. Translating gives CASRGTGARYEKLFF.

CDR3 sequence: CASSLVGRAYEQYF. The CDR3 DNA reads TGTGCCAGCAGCTTAGTGGGCAGGGCCTACGAGCAGTACTTC. The chain couples TRBV7-9 to TRBJ2-7, with D possibly matching TRBD1 (5 bases). Germline CDR1 reads SEHNR; CDR2 reads FQNEAQ (reference sequence). V shed 1 base and J shed 2 bases, with 9 bases lying between them. The length of the CDR3 is 14 residues.

The J gene is TRBJ2-1, the V gene TRBV9, with TRBD1 matching over 7 bases. Germline CDR1 SGDLS, CDR2 YYNGEE. This CDR3 region has 15 residues. V lost 0 bases, J lost 4 bases, and 4 bases stayed unmatched. The CDR3 is CASSVEGGGYNEQFF. The CDR3, as DNA: TGTGCCAGCAGCGTAGAAGGGGGCGGGTACAATGAGCAGTTCTTC.

The chain joins TRBV28 to TRBJ2-7; 12 positions agree with TRBD1. Germline CDR1 and CDR2: MDHEN and SYDVKM. Trimming took 1 base from V and 5 from J; bases not matched to a gene: 3. The CDR3 runs 15 residues. The CDR3 here is CASSLLGTGGDEQYF. For the CDR3, the DNA is TGTGCCAGCAGTTTATTGGGGACAGGGGGCGACGAGCAGTACTTC.

The chain uses TRBV28 and TRBJ2-3, with D unresolved. V was trimmed by 6 bases and J by 2 bases, leaving 6 bases between them. In germline, CDR1 is MDHEN, CDR2 SYDVKM. This CDR3 has 12 amino acids. The CDR3 spells CASRSSTDTQYF. The CDR3 bases are TGTGCCAGCAGATCCTCCACAGATACGCAGTATTTT.